Listed here are 11 T cell receptor beta chains from one sample, sequenced in a study of shared clonotypes between healthy human individuals. TCRdb's table, derived via immunoSEQ multiplex PCR, lists solely in-frame clones and lacks some. The data show 450,000 or so clones, with 77% seen just once and about 12% held by the top ten. Sequencing input: PBMCs. These receptors all stem from a woman aged 40 to 50 in good health. Some clones in this sample may be carry-over from other donors' samples.

This clone has only a few counts. This chain links TRBV6-5 with TRBJ1-2; TRBD1 matches at 10 bases. Germline assignment: CDR1 MNHEY and CDR2 SVGAGI. The CDR3 runs 15 residues. Unmatched junction bases numbered 9, after V lost 4 bases and J lost 7 bases. CDR3 DNA: TGTGCCAGCAGTTTGGGACAGGGGTTTCGGTCTGGCTACACCTTC. Protein product: CASSLGQGFRSGYTF.

About this clone itself: One base separates it from a far larger clone, so it is likely a read error. CDR3 amino acids: CACSEKAEGNIQYF. In DNA, the CDR3 is TGTGCCTGCAGTGAAAAGGCGGAGGGAAACATTCAGTACTTC. The genes are TRBV6-1 and TRBJ2-4; D is possibly TRBD2 (6 bases). The germline CDR1 and CDR2 sequences are MNHNS and SASEGT. This CDR3 contains 14 residues.

V is TRBV7-2 and J is TRBJ2-5; perhaps D is TRBD1 or TRBD2 (5 bases each). The DNA end lines up better with TRBJ2-7; the J call may be wrong. Germline CDR1 is SGHTA and CDR2 is FQGNSA. CDR3 length: 16 residues. In DNA form, the CDR3 reads TGTGCCAGCAGCTCTGACTATGGTCAGGGACCCTACGAGCAGTACTTC. Residues: CASSSDYGQGPYEQYF.

This CDR3 reads CASSLGGVNPLEQYF. The CDR3, as DNA: TGTGCCAGCAGCTTAGGCGGGGTTAACCCTCTCGAGCAGTACTTC. The rearrangement joins TRBV11-1 to TRBJ2-7, with TRBD2 as a possible D gene (6 bases). The germline V and J ends were trimmed by 1 base and 6 bases, with 16 bases remaining between them. Germline V gene data show CDR1 as SGHAT and CDR2 as FQDESV (reference sequence). The CDR3 totals 15 residues.

The chain is built from TRBV18 and TRBJ1-3; D not resolved. Germline V gene data show CDR1 as KGHSH and CDR2 as LQKENI. This CDR3 contains 16 residues. V dropped 1 base and J dropped 4 bases, with 14 bases sitting between them. As DNA, the CDR3 is TGTGCCAGCTCACCACTTGGGATCAATCCAGGAAACACCATATATTTT. This translates into CASSPLGINPGNTIYF.

Only a few counts were recorded for this clone. This chain's CDR3 is CASSPPGRGSYEQYF. The CDR3, as DNA: TGCGCCAGCAGCCCCCCAGGGAGGGGGTCCTACGAGCAGTACTTC. The chain couples TRBV4-1 to TRBJ2-5, with D maybe TRBD2 (7 bases). The last part of the DNA fits TRBJ2-7 better; the J call may be wrong. The CDR3 consists of 15 residues. Germline V gene data show CDR1 as MGHRA and CDR2 as YSYEKL.

This chain links TRBV10-3 with TRBJ2-6; tentatively, D is TRBD1 (6 bases). The CDR3 is 17 amino acids. CDR1 is ENHRY and CDR2 is SYGVKD in the germline V gene. Trimming pared 6 bases from V and 0 bases from J, leaving 15 bases between. The CDR3 region has the DNA TGTGCCATCAGCCCTGGGCAGGGGTCCTCTGGGGCCAACGTCCTGACTTTC. Its protein is CAISPGQGSSGANVLTF.

V usage is TRBV7-2 and J usage is TRBJ2-7; D unclear. This CDR3 is built from 13 residues. The V gene lost 5 bases and the J gene lost 3 bases, with 11 bases spanning the gap. Germline values: CDR1 SGHTA, CDR2 FQGNSA. The CDR3 coding sequence is TGTGCCAGCAGCCTAAACTCGTACTACGAGCAGTACTTC. Amino acids: CASSLNSYYEQYF.

The chain is built from TRBV21-1 and TRBJ2-7; the DNA was not compared with TRBD2, the D call given in the table. TRBV21-1 counts as a pseudogene. CDR3 length equals 12 residues. The CDR3 DNA sequence: TGTGCCAGCAGCAAAAGCCTGTACGAGCAGTACTTC. As protein: CASSKSLYEQYF.

This rearrangement joins TRBV2 to TRBJ2-1; 13 bases are a match to TRBD2. Germline V gives CDR1 SNHLY, CDR2 FYNNEI. CDR3 length equals 16 residues. V trimming: 5 bases; J trimming: 8 bases; junction bases outside the gene matches: 9. CDR3 sequence reads: CASSRYGTSGTDEQFF. CDR3 coding DNA: TGTGCCAGCAGTCGATACGGGACTAGCGGGACTGATGAGCAGTTCTTC.

Concerning this clone itself: A much bigger clone sits one base away, suggesting this may be a read error. V and J are TRBV28 and TRBJ1-1; the match to TRBD1 covers 8 bases. The CDR3 loop spans 15 amino acids. Unmatched junction bases numbered 7, after V lost 3 bases and J lost 4 bases. Germline assignment: CDR1 MDHEN and CDR2 SYDVKM. CDR3 sequence: CASSFPTGVGTEAFF. Written as DNA, the CDR3 is TGTGCCAGCAGTTTCCCGACAGGGGTGGGCACTGAAGCTTTCTTT.